This T cell receptor beta chain was observed in a study of blood T cell dynamics during melanoma immunotherapy. Noted time point: week 3, after first cycle of checkpoint inhibitor. The CDR3 sequence is 14 residues long. Looked up from germline, CDR1 is MNHEY and CDR2 is SMNVEV (reference sequence). V lost 5 bases, J lost 3 bases, and 14 bases lay in between. The table came from immunoSEQ multiplex PCR; TCRdb's copy has only in-frame clones and leaves some out. The sample lists about 7,100 clones, about 83% occurring once. On this clone itself: The antigen is undetermined. Distinct nucleotide sequences in the sample also encode this CDR3.

Study-level results: Disease-control patients' PBMC repertoires became either more clonal or more diverse at W3.

This receptor was taken from a human donor with melanoma. V is TRBV27 and J is TRBJ2-7; tentative D call: TRBD2 (5 bases). This specimen was blood, taken from a patient treated with checkpoint blockade. The CDR3 sequence: CASSPLDSYYEQYV. The CDR3 nucleotides read TGTGCCAGCAGTCCTTTGGACTCCTACTACGAGCAGTACGTC.